This T cell receptor (beta chain) was identified in a study of blood T cell repertoires in COVID-19. This clone was counted once. Profiling relied on immunoSEQ multiplex PCR, and the TCRdb table lists in-frame clones only, not all of them. The table lists some 100,000 clones, about 77% of them singletons. The CDR3 totals 15 residues. Germline V gene sequence: CDR1 ENHRY, CDR2 SYGVKD. V gave up 6 bases and J gave up 2 bases; unmatched junction bases: 5. The V and J genes are TRBV10-3 and TRBJ1-4; 8 nucleotides match TRBD1. Sequenced material: peripheral blood. This clonotype originated in a woman in her 70s with acute or convalescent COVID-19. CDR3 in DNA: TGTGCCATCAGCCGTTGGACAGGGACTAATGAAAAACTGTTTTTT. It yields the protein CAISRWTGTNEKLFF.